This section outlines one T cell receptor beta chain sequence together with its context. The junction shows a germline mismatch at one end, possibly a read error. Profiled with immunoSEQ multiplex PCR; TCRdb holds only in-frame clones, not every one. The data contain some 86,000 clones, about 91% of them singletons. The CDR3 totals 13 residues. Germline-derived CDR1 and CDR2 are SGHRS and YFSETQ. This record comes from a study of blood T cell repertoires in COVID-19. This clonotype originated in a human donor with active COVID-19. The donor label of this sample is uncertain. Material: peripheral blood. The chain recombines TRBV5-1 with TRBJ1-5; possibly TRBD1 for D (6 bases). This CDR3 reads CASSLDQQGPRAF. The CDR3 DNA is TGCGCCAGCAGCTTGGACCAACAGGGCCCCCGAGCATTT.